This T cell receptor (beta chain) was captured by sequencing in a study of blood T cells in healthy people across ages. With a J-beta primer mix and a sample-barcoded 5' primer, a second PCR ran roughly 6 to 11 cycles. Using its own MiXCR run on the 5' RACE reads, TCRdb lists one record per CDR3 protein. The repertoire consists of 650,000 to 900,000 distinct CDR3 sequences, with approximately 59% occurring once and the leading ten covering roughly a quarter. The sample was blood. This sequence originates from a man aged 30 to 39 in good health.

The CDR3 DNA is TGCAGTGCTGAAGGGACGGCTTATGGCTACACCTTC. This encodes CSAEGTAYGYTF. The chain recombines TRBV20-1 with TRBJ1-2; D is perhaps TRBD1 (5 bases). The CDR3 is 12 amino acids. In germline, CDR1 is DFQATT, CDR2 SNEGSKA (reference sequence). V gave up 5 bases and J gave up 5 bases, with 12 bases separating them.